This section outlines one T cell receptor beta chain sequence together with its context. As yet, its antigen is unknown. The record originates from a study of T cells in Graves' hyperthyroidism and ophthalmopathy. On the study more broadly: Before any treatment, at initial diagnosis, peripheral blood was collected. General observations from the study: The model foresaw ophthalmopathy a median roughly 6.5 months prior to onset. Most clonotypes that expanded in the thyroid above 0.001 also showed up in blood.

Deletions cut 3 bases from V and 3 bases from J, with 16 bases between. CDR3 length: 16 residues. CDR1 and CDR2 from the germline V gene are SEHNR and FQNEAQ (reference sequence). It was RNA transcripts that yielded the amplified TCR beta CDR3 regions. TCR CDR3 regions were first amplified by RT-PCR with HTBI primers. Via MiXCR, TCRdb re-called the multiplex PCR reads, giving one row per CDR3 protein. The sample yields about half a million distinct CDR3 sequences, roughly 22% seen once. Exclusion followed for patients with uncontrolled infection, other autoimmune disease, pregnancy or lactation. Material: blood. The chain recombines TRBV7-9 with TRBJ2-3, with D perhaps TRBD1 (6 bases). The sequence came from a woman in her 70s with Graves' ophthalmopathy. The CDR3 loop is CASSLKVTGLTDTQYF. DNA for the CDR3: TGTGCCAGCAGCTTGAAAGTTACAGGGTTGACAGATACGCAGTATTTT.